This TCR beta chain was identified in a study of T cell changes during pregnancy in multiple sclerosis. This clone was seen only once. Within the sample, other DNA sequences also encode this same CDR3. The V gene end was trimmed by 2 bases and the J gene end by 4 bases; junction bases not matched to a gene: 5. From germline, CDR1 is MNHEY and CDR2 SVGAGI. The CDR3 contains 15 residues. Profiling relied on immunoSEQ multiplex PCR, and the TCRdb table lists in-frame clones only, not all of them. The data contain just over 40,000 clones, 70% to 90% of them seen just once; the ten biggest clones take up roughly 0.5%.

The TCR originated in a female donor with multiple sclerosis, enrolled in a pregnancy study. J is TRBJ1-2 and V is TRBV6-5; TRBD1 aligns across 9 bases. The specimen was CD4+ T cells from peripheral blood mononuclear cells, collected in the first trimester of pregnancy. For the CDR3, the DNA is TGTGCCAGCAGTTACAGAGGACAGGGGATCTATGGCTACACCTTC. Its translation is CASSYRGQGIYGYTF.